The clone carrying this T cell receptor beta chain was detected a few times. TCRdb used MiXCR to reprocess the 5' RACE reads, holding one entry per CDR3 protein. Of roughly 540,000 distinct CDR3 sequences detected, around 20% appear once; the ten largest clones hold around 0.9%. This sample was taken from a study of identical twins. The same specimen was also included in a second study, on T cells expressing NK-cell markers.

The clonotype comes from a young woman in good health. Material: CD4+ T cells sorted from blood.

CDR3 protein: CSASRAVIGEQFF. CDR3 nucleotide sequence: TGCAGTGCTAGTAGAGCAGTAATAGGGGAGCAGTTCTTC. V and J are TRBV20-1 and TRBJ2-1, with D uncertain. Germline CDR1 DFQATT, CDR2 SNEGSKA (reference sequence). CDR3 size: 13 residues. The V end was cut by 3 bases, the J end by 10 bases, with 16 bases between.